This T cell receptor (beta chain) was obtained from a study of blood T cell repertoires in COVID-19. As for the study in general: Samples taken during acute and convalescent COVID-19 were collected in the United States, Italy and Spain. T cells, B-cell-depleted T cells, or PBMCs supplied cDNA or gDNA.

Enrollment of patients from Seattle took place during active infection, with longitudinal follow-up. In the study's own analysis: Reference gene primer amplification in the assay estimated nucleated cell counts. This table comes from immunoSEQ multiplex PCR, and its TCRdb copy is limited to in-frame clones, with some not included. That table is the source of V, J and clone size, and D and trimming were worked out from the DNA. The sample records 150,000 to 200,000 clones, about four fifths being singletons. V shed 7 bases, J shed 5 bases, and the junction held 12 bases outside the gene matches. CDR3 length: 17 residues. The germline CDR1 and CDR2 sequences are SGHAT and FQNNGV.

The sample taken for sequencing was peripheral blood. This receptor was obtained from a woman aged 40 to 50 with COVID-19, enrolled during active disease. The chain is built from TRBV11-2 and TRBJ2-3; 13 bases are a match to TRBD2. DNA of the CDR3: TGTGCCAGCACCGGGACTAGCGGGATCGGCGTGGGAGATACGCAGTATTTT. The encoded protein is CASTGTSGIGVGDTQYF.